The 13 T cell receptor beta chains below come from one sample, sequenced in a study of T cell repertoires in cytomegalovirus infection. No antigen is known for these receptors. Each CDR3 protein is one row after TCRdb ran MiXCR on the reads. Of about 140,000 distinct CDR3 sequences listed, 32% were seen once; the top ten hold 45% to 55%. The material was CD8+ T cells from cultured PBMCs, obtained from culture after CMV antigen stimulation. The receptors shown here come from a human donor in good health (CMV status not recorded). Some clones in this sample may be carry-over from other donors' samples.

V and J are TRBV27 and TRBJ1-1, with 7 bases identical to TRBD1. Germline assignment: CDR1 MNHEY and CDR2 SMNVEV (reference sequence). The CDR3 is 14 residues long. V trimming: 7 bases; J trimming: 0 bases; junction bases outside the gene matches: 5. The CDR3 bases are TGTGCCAGCACCCTGACAGGGTTGAACACTGAAGCTTTCTTT. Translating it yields CASTLTGLNTEAFF.

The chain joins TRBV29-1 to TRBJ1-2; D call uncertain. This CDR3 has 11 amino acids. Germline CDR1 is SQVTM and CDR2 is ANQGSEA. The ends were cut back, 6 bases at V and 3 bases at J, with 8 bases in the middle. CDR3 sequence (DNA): TGCAGCGTGCTGGTCGACTATGGCTACACCTTC. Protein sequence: CSVLVDYGYTF.

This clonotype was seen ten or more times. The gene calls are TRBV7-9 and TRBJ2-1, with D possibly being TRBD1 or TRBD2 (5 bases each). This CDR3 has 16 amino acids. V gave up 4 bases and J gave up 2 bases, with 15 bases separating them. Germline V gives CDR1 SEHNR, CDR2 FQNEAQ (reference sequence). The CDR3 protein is CASSSGSGKAYNEQFF. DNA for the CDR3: TGTGCCAGCAGCTCAGGGTCGGGGAAGGCCTACAATGAGCAGTTCTTC.

The CDR3 region is CASSEPPGLRSYEQYF. Here the CDR3 DNA reads TGTGCCAGCAGTGAACCCCCGGGGCTGCGGTCCTACGAGCAGTACTTC. This chain joins TRBV2 and TRBJ2-7, with D perhaps being TRBD1 or TRBD2 (5 bases each). The V end lost 2 bases, the J end lost 1 base, and 15 bases lay between the germline ends. Germline CDR1 is SNHLY and CDR2 is FYNNEI. The CDR3 loop spans 16 amino acids.

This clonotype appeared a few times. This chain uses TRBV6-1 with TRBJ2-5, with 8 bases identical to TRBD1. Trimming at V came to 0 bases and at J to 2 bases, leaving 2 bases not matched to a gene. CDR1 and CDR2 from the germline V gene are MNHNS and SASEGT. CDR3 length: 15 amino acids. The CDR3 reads CASSEAGTGQETQYF. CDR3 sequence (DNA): TGTGCCAGCAGTGAAGCGGGGACAGGTCAAGAGACCCAGTACTTC.

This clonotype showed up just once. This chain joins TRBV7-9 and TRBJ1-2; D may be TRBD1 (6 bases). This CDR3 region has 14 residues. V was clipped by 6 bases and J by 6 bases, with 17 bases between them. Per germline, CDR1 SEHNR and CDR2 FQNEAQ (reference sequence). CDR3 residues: CASRDSHDGDGYTF. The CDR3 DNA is TGTGCCAGCAGGGACAGCCATGATGGGGATGGCTACACCTTC.

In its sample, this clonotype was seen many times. The CDR3, as DNA: TGTGCCAGCAGGAGCGGGGGGACCTACAATGAGCAGTTCTTC. Translated, it gives CASRSGGTYNEQFF. The gene calls are TRBV28 and TRBJ2-1; 9 positions match TRBD2. Per the germline V gene, CDR1 is MDHEN and CDR2 is SYDVKM. V dropped 6 bases and J dropped 2; count of bases not matched to a gene: 2. The CDR3 runs to 14 residues.

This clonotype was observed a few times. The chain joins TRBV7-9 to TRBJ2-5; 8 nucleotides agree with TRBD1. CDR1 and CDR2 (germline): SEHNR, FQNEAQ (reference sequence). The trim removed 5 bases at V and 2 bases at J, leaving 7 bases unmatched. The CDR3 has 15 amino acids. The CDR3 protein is CASSGTGGRQETQYF. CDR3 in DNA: TGTGCCAGCAGCGGAACAGGGGGGAGACAAGAGACCCAGTACTTC.

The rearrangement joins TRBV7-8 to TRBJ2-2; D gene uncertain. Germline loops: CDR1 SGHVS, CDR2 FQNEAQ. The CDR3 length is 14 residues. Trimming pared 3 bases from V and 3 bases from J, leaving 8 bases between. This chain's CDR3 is CASSFIYDTGELFF. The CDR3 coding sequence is TGTGCCAGCAGCTTCATTTACGACACCGGGGAGCTGTTTTTT.

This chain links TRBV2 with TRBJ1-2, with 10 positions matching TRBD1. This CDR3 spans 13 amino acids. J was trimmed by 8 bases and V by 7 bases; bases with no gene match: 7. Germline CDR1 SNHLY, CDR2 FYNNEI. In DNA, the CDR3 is TGTGCCAGCAATGGACAGGGGGGGAGAGGCTACACCTTC. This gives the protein CASNGQGGRGYTF.

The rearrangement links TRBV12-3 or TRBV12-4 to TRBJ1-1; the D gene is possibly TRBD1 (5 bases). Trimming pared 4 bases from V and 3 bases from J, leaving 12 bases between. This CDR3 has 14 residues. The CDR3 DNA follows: TGTGCCAGCAGTTCCGCCAGGGAACACACTGAAGCTTTCTTT. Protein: CASSSAREHTEAFF.

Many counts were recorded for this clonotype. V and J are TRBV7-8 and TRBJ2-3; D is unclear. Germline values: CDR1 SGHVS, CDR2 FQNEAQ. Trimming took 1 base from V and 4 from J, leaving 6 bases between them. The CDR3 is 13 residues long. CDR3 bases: TGTGCCAGCAGCTTAGAGGGTCCAGATACGCAGTATTTT. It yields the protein CASSLEGPDTQYF.

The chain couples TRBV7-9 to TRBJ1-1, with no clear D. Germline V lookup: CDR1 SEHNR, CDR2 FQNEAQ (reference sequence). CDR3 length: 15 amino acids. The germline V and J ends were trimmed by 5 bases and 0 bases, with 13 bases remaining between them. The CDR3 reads CASSPLEGMNTEAFF. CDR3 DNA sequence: TGTGCCAGCAGCCCGCTAGAGGGCATGAACACTGAAGCTTTCTTT.